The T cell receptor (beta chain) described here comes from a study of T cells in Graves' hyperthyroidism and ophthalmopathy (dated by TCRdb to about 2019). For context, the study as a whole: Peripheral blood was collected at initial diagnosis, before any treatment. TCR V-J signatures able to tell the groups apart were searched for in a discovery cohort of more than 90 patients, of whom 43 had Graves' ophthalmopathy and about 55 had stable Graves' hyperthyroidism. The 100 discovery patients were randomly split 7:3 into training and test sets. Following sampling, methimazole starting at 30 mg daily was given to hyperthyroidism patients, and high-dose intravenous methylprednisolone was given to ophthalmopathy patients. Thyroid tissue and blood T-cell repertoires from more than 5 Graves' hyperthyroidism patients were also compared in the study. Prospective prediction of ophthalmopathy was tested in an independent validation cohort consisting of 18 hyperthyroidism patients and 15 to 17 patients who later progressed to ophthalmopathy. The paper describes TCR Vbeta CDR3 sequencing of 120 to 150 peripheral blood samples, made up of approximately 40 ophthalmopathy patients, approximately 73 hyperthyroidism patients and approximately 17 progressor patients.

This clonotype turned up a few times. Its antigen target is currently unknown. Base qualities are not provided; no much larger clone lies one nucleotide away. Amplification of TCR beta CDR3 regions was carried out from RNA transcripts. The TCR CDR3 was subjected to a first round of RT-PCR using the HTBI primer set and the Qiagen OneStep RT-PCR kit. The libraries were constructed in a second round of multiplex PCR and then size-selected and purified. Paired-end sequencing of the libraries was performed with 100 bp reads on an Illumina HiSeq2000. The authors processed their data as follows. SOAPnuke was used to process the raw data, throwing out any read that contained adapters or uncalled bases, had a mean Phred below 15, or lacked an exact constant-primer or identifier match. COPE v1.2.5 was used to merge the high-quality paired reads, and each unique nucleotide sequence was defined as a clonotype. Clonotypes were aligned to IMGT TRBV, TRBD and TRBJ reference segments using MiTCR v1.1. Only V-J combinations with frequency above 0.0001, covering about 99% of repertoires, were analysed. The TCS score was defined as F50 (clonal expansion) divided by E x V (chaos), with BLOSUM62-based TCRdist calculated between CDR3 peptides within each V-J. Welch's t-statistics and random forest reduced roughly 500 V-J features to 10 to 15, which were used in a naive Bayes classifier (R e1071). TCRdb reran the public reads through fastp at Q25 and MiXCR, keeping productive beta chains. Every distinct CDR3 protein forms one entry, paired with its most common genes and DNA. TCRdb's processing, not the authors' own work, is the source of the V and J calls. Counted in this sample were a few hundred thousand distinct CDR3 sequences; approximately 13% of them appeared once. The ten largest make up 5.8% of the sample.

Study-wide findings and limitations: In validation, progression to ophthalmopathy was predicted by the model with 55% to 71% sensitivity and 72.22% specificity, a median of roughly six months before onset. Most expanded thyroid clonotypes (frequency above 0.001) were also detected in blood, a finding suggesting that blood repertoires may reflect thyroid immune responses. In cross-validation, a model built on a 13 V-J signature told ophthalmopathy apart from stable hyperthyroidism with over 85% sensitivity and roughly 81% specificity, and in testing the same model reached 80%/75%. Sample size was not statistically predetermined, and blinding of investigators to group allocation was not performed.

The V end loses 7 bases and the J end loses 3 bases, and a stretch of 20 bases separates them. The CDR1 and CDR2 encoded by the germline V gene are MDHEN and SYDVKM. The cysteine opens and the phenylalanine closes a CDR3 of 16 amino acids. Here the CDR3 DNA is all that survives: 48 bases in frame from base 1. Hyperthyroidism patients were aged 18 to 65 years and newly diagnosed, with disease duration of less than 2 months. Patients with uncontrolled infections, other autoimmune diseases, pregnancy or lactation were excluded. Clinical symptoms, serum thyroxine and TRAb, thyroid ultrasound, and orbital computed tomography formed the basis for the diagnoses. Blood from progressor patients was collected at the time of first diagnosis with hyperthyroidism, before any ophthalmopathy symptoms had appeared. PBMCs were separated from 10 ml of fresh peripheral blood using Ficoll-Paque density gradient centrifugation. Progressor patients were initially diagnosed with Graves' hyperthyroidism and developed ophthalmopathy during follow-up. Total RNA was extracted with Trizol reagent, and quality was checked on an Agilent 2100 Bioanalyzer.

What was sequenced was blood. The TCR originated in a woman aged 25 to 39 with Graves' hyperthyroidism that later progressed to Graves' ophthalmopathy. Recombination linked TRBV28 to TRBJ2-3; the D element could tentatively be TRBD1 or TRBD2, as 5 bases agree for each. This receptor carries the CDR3 CASTTYTGEGTDTQYF. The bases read TGTGCCAGCACCACGTATACAGGAGAGGGGACAGATACGCAGTATTTT.